This T cell receptor (beta chain) was documented in a study of memory CD4+ T cells and cytomegalovirus serostatus. A word on this clone: No antigen is known for it.

Sequencing used immunoSEQ multiplex PCR; TCRdb keeps in-frame clones, though not all of them. The table records roughly 48,000 clones, more than 70% of them present only once. Single viable CD3+CD4+CD8-CD45RO+ cells were sorted as the memory CD4+ T cells. The V and J ends lost 2 bases and 4 bases, in that order; junction bases with no gene match: 10. This CDR3 contains 16 residues. Looked up from germline, CDR1 is SGHNT and CDR2 is YYREEE (reference sequence). Study conclusions and caveats: Of 150 to 200 reported CMV TCRbeta sequences, 60 to 85 were found in memory CD4+ repertoires.

The sequence came from an adult in good health and CMV-seropositive. The specimen was memory CD4+ T cells from blood. This rearrangement joins TRBV5-4 to TRBJ1-2, with TRBD1 identical over 8 bases. The CDR3 DNA reads TGTGCCAGCAGCTTAGCAGGGGGCGCGAGCCCCTATGGCTACACCTTC. This translates into CASSLAGGASPYGYTF.